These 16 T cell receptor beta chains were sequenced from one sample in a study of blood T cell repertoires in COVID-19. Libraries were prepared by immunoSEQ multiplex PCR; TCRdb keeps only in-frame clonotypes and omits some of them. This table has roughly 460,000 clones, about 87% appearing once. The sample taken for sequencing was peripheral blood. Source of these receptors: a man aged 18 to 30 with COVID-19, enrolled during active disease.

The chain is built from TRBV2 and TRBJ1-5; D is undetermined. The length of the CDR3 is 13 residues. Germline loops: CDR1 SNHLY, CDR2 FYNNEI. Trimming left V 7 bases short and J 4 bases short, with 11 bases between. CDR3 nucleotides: TGTGCCAGCACCCGACAAGTAAATCAGCCCCAGCATTTT. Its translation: CASTRQVNQPQHF.

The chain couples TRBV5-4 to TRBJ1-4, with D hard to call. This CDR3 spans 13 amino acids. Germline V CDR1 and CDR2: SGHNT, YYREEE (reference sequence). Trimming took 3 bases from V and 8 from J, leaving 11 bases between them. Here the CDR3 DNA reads TGTGCCAGCAGCTACTATGAGGGAGAAAAACTGTTTTTT. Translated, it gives CASSYYEGEKLFF.

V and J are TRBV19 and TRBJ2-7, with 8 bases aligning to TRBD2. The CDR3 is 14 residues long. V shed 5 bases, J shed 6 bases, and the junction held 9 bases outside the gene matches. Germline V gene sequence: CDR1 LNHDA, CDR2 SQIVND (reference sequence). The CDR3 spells CASSRDGRGSEQYF. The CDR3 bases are TGTGCCAGTAGTCGGGACGGGAGGGGTAGCGAGCAGTACTTC.

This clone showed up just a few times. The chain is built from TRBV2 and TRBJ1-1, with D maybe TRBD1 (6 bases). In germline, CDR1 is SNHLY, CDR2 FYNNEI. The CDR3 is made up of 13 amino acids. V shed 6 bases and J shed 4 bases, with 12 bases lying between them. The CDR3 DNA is TGTGCCAGCAGCTCGACAGGAGTCACTGAAGCTTTCTTT. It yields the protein CASSSTGVTEAFF.

The CDR3 DNA follows: TGTGCCAGCAGTGGGGGACAGAGCTCTGGAAACACCATATATTTT. It encodes CASSGGQSSGNTIYF. The chain uses TRBV6-1 and TRBJ1-3, with 7 bases matching TRBD1. Germline values: CDR1 MNHNS, CDR2 SASEGT. The junction had 3 bases not matched to a gene; V was cut back by 4 bases and J by 0 bases. The CDR3 sequence is 15 residues long.

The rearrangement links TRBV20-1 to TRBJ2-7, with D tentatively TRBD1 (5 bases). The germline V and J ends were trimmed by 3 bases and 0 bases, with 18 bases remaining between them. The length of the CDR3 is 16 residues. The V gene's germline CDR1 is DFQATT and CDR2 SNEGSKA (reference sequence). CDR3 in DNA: TGCAGTGCTAGTCCGACCCGCGACAGCCTCTCCTACGAGCAGTACTTC. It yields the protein CSASPTRDSLSYEQYF.

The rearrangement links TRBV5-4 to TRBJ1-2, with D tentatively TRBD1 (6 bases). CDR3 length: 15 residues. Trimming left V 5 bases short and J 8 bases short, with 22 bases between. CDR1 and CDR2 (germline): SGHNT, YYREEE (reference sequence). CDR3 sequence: CASRPGASMIGGYTF. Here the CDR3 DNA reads TGTGCCAGCAGGCCAGGGGCGTCCATGATAGGGGGCTACACCTTC.

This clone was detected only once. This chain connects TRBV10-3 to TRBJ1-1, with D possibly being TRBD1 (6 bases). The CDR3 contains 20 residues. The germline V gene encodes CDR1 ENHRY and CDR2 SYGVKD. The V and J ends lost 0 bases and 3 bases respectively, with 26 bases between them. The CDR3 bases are TGTGCCATCAGTGAGTCGGGGGGGCAGGGGCTCCAGGCCGGGGACACTGAAGCTTTCTTT. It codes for CAISESGGQGLQAGDTEAFF.

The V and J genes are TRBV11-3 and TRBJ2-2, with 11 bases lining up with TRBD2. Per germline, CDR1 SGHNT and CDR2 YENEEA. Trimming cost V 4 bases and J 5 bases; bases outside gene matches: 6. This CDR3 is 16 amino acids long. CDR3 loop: CASSSVAGGLTGELFF. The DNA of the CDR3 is TGTGCCAGCAGCTCGGTAGCGGGAGGGTTAACCGGGGAGCTGTTTTTT. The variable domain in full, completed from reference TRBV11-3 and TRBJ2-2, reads EAGVVQSPRYKIIEKKQPVAFWCNPISGHNTLYWYLQNLGQGPELLIRYENEEAVDDSQLPKDRFSAERLKGVDSTLKIQPAELGDSAVYLCASSSVAGGLTGELFFGEGSRLTVL.

The CDR3 reads CASKRQGNYGYTF. The DNA of the CDR3 is TGTGCCAGTAAACGACAGGGTAACTATGGCTACACCTTC. This chain links TRBV19 with TRBJ1-2, with TRBD1 matching 7 bases. Germline V CDR1 and CDR2: LNHDA, SQIVND (reference sequence). CDR3 size: 13 residues. V dropped 7 bases and J dropped 1; count of bases not matched to a gene: 3.

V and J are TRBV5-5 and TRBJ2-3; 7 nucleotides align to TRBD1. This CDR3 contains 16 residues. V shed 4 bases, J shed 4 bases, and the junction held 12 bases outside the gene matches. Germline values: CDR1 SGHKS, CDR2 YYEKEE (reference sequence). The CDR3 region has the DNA TGTGCCAGCAGCCCCCTAGCAGGGGGTTTCGCAGATACGCAGTATTTT. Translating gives CASSPLAGGFADTQYF.

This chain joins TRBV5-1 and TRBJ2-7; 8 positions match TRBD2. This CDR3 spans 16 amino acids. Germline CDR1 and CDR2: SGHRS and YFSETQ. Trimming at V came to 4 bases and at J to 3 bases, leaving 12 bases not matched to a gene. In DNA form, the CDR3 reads TGCGCCAGCAGCCCCCGGGGGGGGGACCCACTCTACGAGCAGTACTTC. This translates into CASSPRGGDPLYEQYF.

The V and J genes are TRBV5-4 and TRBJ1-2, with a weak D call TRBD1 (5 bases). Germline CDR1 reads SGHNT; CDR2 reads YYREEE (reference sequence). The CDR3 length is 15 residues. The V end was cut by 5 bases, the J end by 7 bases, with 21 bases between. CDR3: CASSSGGGAGIGYTF. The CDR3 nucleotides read TGTGCCAGCAGTTCTGGGGGGGGTGCAGGGATTGGCTACACCTTC.

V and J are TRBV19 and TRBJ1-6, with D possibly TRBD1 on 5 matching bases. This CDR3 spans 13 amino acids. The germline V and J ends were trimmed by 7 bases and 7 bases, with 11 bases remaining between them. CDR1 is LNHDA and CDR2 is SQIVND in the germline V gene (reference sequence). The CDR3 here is CASTQGPNSPLHF. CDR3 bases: TGTGCCAGTACCCAGGGCCCGAATTCACCCCTCCACTTT.

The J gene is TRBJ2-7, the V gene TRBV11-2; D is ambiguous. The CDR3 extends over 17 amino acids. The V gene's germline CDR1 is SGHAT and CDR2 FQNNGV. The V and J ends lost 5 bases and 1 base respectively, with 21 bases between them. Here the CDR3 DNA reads TGTGCCAGCAGCCCTCTTTCCCGATTGGCGGCGTCCTACGAGCAGTACTTC. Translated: CASSPLSRLAASYEQYF.

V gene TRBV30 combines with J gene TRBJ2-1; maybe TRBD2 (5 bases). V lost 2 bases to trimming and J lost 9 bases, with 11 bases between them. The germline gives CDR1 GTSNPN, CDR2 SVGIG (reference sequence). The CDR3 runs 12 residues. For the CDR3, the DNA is TGTGCCTGGAGTTCGGGGTGGGGTGAGCAGTTCTTC. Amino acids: CAWSSGWGEQFF.